This paragraph covers one TCR beta chain sequence. Its specificity is not known. This sample is drawn from a study of blood T cells in healthy people across ages. Study-level findings and limits: Roughly linearly, TCR beta diversity per million T cells fell as age increased.

A second PCR, run for about 6 to 11 cycles, used a sample-barcoded 5' primer plus a J-beta primer mix. Each cDNA molecule was tagged by a template-switch adaptor that had 12 random nucleotides. MiXCR was run by TCRdb on the 5' RACE reads, yielding one entry per CDR3 protein. The data contain about 900,000 distinct CDR3 sequences, 40% to 60% of them singletons. CDR3 length equals 15 residues. V shed 7 bases and J 6 bases; nucleotides not matched to a gene: 11. Per germline, CDR1 SQVTM and CDR2 ANQGSEA. This sequence joins TRBV29-1 and TRBJ2-1, with TRBD1 identical over 11 bases. The TCR originated in a young man in good health. What was sequenced was blood. The CDR3 bases are TGCAGCGCGTACGCGGGACAGGGGGGCCCCAATGAGCAGTTCTTC. It codes for CSAYAGQGGPNEQFF.